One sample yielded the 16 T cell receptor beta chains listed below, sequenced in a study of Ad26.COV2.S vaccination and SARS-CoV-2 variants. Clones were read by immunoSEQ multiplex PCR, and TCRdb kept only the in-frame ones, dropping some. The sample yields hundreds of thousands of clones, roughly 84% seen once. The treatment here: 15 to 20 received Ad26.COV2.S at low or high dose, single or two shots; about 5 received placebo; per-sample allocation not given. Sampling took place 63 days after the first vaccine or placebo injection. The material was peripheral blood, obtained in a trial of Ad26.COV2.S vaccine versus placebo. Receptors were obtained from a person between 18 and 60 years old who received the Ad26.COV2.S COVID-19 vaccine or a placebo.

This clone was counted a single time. CDR3 sequence: CASSLVPPGLNEQFF. In nucleotides, the CDR3 is TGCGCCAGCAGCTTGGTACCGCCAGGTCTCAATGAGCAGTTCTTC. The V call is TRBV5-1, the J call TRBJ2-1; D is unclear. The length of the CDR3 is 15 residues. V was trimmed by 0 bases and J by 6 bases, leaving 13 bases between them. The germline gives CDR1 SGHRS, CDR2 YFSETQ.

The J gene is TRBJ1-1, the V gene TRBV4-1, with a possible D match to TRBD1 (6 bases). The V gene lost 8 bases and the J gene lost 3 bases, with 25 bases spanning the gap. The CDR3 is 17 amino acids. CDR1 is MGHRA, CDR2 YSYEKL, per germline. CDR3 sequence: CASVIPGEGVEDTEAFF. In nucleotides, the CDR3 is TGCGCCAGCGTCATTCCTGGGGAGGGGGTCGAGGACACTGAAGCTTTCTTT.

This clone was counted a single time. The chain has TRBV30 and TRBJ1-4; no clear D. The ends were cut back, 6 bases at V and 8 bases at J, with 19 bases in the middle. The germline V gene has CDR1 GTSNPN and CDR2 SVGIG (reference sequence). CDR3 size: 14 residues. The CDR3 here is CACLETAGIEKLFF. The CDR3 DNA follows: TGTGCCTGTCTTGAGACGGCCGGGATAGAAAAACTGTTTTTT.

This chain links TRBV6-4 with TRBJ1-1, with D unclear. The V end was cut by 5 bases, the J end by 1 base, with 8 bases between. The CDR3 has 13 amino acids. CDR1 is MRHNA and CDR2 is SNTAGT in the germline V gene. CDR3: CASSTQENTEAFF. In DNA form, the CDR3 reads TGTGCCAGCAGTACACAAGAGAACACTGAAGCTTTCTTT.

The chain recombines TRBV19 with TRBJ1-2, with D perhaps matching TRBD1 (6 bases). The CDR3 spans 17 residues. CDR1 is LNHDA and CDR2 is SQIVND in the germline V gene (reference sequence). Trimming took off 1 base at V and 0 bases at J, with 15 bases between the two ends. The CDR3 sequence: CASSIAFDGGPNYGYTF. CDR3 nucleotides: TGTGCCAGTAGTATAGCTTTCGACGGGGGGCCTAACTATGGCTACACCTTC.

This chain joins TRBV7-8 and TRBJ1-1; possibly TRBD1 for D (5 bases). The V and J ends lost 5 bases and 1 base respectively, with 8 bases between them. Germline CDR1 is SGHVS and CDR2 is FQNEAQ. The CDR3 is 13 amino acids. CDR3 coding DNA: TGTGCCAGCAGCCTCGGACAGAACACTGAAGCTTTCTTT. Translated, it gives CASSLGQNTEAFF.

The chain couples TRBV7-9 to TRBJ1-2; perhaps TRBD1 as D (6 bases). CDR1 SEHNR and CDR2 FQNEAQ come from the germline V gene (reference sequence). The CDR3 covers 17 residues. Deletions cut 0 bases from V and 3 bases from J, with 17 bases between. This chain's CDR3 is CASSLARGLPTHYGYTF. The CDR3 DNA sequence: TGTGCCAGCAGCTTAGCGCGGGGGCTTCCCACCCACTATGGCTACACCTTC.

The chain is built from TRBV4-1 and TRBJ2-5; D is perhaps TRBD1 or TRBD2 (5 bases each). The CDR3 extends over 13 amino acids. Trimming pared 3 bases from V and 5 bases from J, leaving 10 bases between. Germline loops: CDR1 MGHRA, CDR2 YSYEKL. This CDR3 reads CASSHREGETQYF. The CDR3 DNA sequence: TGCGCCAGCAGCCACAGAGAGGGGGAGACCCAGTACTTC.

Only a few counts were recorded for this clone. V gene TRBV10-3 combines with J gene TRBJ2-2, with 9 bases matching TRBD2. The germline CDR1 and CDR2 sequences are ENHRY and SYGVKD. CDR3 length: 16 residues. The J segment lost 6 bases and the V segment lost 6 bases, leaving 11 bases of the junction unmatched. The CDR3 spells CAISLSLRGGSGELFF. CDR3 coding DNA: TGTGCCATCAGCCTCAGTCTGCGGGGGGGCTCCGGGGAGCTGTTTTTT.

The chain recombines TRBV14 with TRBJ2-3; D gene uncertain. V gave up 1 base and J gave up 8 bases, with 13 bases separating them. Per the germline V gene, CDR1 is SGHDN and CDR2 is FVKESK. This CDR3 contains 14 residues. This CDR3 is CASSQGTVRFTQYF. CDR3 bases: TGTGCCAGCAGCCAAGGGACCGTTCGCTTTACGCAGTATTTT. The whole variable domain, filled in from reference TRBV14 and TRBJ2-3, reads EAGVTQFPSHSVIEKGQTVTLRCDPISGHDNLYWYRRVMGKEIKFLLHFVKESKQDESGMPNNRFLAERTGGTYSTLKVQPAELEDSGVYFCASSQGTVRFTQYFGPGTRLTVL.

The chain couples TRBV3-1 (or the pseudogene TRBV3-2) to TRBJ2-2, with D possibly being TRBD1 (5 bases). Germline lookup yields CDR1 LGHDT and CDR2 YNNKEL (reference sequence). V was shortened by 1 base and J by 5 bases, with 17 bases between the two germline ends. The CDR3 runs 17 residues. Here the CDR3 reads CASSQGGAARVTGELFF. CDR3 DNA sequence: TGTGCCAGCAGCCAAGGGGGCGCTGCCAGGGTGACCGGGGAGCTGTTTTTT.

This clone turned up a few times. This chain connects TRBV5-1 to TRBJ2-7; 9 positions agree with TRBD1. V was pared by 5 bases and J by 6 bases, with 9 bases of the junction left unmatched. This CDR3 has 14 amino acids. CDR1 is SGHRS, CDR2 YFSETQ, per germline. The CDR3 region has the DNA TGCGCCAGCAGGAGGACAGGGGTGGAACCCGAGCAGTACTTC. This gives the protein CASRRTGVEPEQYF.

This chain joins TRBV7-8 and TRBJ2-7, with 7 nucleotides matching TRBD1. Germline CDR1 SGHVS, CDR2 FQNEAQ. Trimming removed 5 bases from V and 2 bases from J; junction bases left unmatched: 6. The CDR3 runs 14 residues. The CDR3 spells CASSNGDSTYEQYF. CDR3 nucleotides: TGTGCCAGCAGCAACGGGGACAGCACCTACGAGCAGTACTTC.

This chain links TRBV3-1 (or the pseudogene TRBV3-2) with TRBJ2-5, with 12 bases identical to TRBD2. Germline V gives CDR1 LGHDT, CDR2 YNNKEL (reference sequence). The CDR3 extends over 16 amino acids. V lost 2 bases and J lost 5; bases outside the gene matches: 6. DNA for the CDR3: TGTGCCAGCAGCCAAATGGCTAGCGGGGGGGCGGAGACCCAGTACTTC. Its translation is CASSQMASGGAETQYF.

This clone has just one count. The CDR3 DNA is TGTGCCGGCCAACAGGGGAACCAAGAGACCCAGTACTTC. Residues: CAGQQGNQETQYF. V and J are TRBV11-2 and TRBJ2-5; 7 positions match TRBD1. Germline loops: CDR1 SGHAT, CDR2 FQNNGV. The CDR3 totals 13 residues. Trimming removed 11 bases from V and 0 bases from J; junction bases left unmatched: 6. The entire variable domain, with the rest obtained from reference TRBV11-2 and TRBJ2-5, is as follows: EAGVAQSPRYKIIEKRQSVAFWCNPISGHATLYWYQQILGQGPKLLIQFQNNGVVDDSQLPKDRFSAERLKGVDSTLKIQPAKLEDSAVYLCAGQQGNQETQYFGPGTRLLVL.

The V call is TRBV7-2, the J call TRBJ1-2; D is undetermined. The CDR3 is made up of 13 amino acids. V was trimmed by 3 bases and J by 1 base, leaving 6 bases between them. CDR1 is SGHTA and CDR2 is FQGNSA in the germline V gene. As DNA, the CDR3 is TGTGCCAGCAGCTTCGACCTTAACTATGGCTACACCTTC. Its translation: CASSFDLNYGYTF.